This entry concerns a single T cell receptor beta chain. This sample was taken from a study of blood T cell repertoires in COVID-19. Study as a whole: Donors in the United States, Italy and Spain gave samples during acute or convalescent COVID-19. Sample material is recorded as cDNA or gDNA derived from T cells, B-cell-depleted T cells, or PBMCs.

The length of the CDR3 is 12 residues. Germline values: CDR1 SGHRS, CDR2 YFSETQ. V was clipped by 5 bases and J by 5 bases, with 11 bases between them. In the original processing: Nucleated cell number was recorded as an estimate derived from reference gene primer amplification. Method: immunoSEQ multiplex PCR; TCRdb's copy keeps in-frame clones and lacks some. That table gives V, J and clone size, and the DNA gave D and trimming. The sample lists fewer than 250,000 clones, roughly 90% occurring once. Sequencing input: peripheral blood. The chain is built from TRBV5-1 and TRBJ2-7, with a tentative D call TRBD2 (5 bases). This receptor was taken from a woman aged 65 to 85 with acute or convalescent COVID-19. The CDR3: CASRAGNNEQYF. CDR3 DNA: TGCGCCAGCAGAGCCGGGAACAACGAGCAGTACTTC.